This T cell receptor (beta chain) was documented in a study of radiotherapy plus CTLA-4 blockade in lung cancer. About the research overall: Objective response rate was 18%; disease control rate, 25% to 35%.

Generated by immunoSEQ multiplex PCR, the TCRdb table keeps only in-frame clones and is missing some. The table shows around 40,000 clones, with 65% to 75% occurring only once. Enrolled patients, whose metastatic non-small-cell lung cancer was chemo-refractory, received focal radiation plus CTLA-4 blockade with ipilimumab. The CDR3 is 14 residues long. CDR1 and CDR2 from the germline V gene are SGHVS and FQNEAQ. Trimming removed 4 bases from V and 0 bases from J; junction bases left unmatched: 2. The rearrangement uses TRBV7-8 and TRBJ1-1, with 7 bases matching TRBD1. The sequencing used peripheral blood, collected from a patient treated with radiotherapy plus ipilimumab. The clonotype comes from a human donor with non-small cell lung cancer who had stable disease on radiotherapy plus ipilimumab. The CDR3: CASSSTGVNTEAFF. The CDR3 DNA sequence: TGTGCCAGCAGCTCCACAGGGGTGAACACTGAAGCTTTCTTT.